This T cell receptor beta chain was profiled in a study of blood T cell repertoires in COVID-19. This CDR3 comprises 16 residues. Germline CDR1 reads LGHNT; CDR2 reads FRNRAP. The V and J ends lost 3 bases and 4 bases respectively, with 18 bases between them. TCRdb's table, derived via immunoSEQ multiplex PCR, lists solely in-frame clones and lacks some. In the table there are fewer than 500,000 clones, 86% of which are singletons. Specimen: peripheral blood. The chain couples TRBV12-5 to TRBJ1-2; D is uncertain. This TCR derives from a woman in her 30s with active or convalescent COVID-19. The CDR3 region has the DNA TGTGCTAGTGGTTTAGCCCCGGCTTCTCCGGGCTATGGCTACACCTTC. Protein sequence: CASGLAPASPGYGYTF.